The table lists the clone carrying this T cell receptor (beta chain) with many counts. This entry belongs to a study of T cells in Graves' hyperthyroidism and ophthalmopathy. The overall study: Pretreatment peripheral blood was obtained at initial diagnosis.

No ophthalmopathy progression within 18 months constituted stable Graves' hyperthyroidism. Exclusions: uncontrolled infection, other autoimmune disease, pregnancy, lactation. The investigators amplified TCR beta CDR3 regions from RNA transcripts. Carried out on the TCR CDR3, a first-round RT-PCR used the HTBI primer set. MiXCR, run by TCRdb on the multiplex PCR reads, gives a single entry per CDR3 protein. This sample has approximately 400,000 distinct CDR3 sequences, with around 13% found just once. Between the trimmed V and J ends, which lost 3 bases and 2 bases, there was a span of 7 bases. The CDR3 runs to 13 residues.

The J gene is TRBJ2-5, the V gene TRBV12-3 or TRBV12-4, with D hard to call. The specimen sequenced was blood. This sequence originates from a woman aged 55-70 years with Graves' hyperthyroidism. Here the CDR3 reads CASSFTRQETQYF. The CDR3 nucleotides read TGTGCCAGCAGTTTCACGAGGCAAGAGACCCAGTACTTC.